Presented here are 5 T cell receptor beta chains from one specimen sequenced in a study of Ad26.COV2.S vaccination and SARS-CoV-2 variants. Treatment: roughly 20 received Ad26.COV2.S at low or high dose, single or two shots; roughly five received placebo; per-sample allocation not given. It was on day 63 after the first vaccine or placebo injection that samples were taken. Repertoires were generated with immunoSEQ multiplex PCR, while TCRdb's copy carries only in-frame clones and drops some. The sample includes 450,000 to 550,000 clones, roughly 87% seen only once; the top ten take under 2%. This specimen was peripheral blood, taken in a trial of Ad26.COV2.S vaccine versus placebo. These receptors came from a person aged 18-65 years who received the Ad26.COV2.S COVID-19 vaccine or a placebo.

The chain carries TRBV25-1 and TRBJ2-5; D gene ambiguous. CDR1 and CDR2 from the germline V gene are MGHDK and SYGVNS. This CDR3 has 13 residues. Trimming left V 5 bases short and J 2 bases short, with 9 bases between. The CDR3 spells CASSITEQETQYF. CDR3 in DNA: TGTGCCAGCAGTATAACAGAACAAGAGACCCAGTACTTC.

The chain combines TRBV20-1 with TRBJ1-5, with 7 bases identical to TRBD1. CDR3 length: 13 amino acids. The germline gives CDR1 DFQATT, CDR2 SNEGSKA (reference sequence). With 3 bases clipped from V and 11 bases from J, the junction kept 10 bases outside the gene matches. The CDR3: CSASANRGWSQHF. The CDR3 DNA reads as TGCAGTGCTAGTGCGAACAGGGGTTGGTCCCAGCATTTT.

This chain uses TRBV7-2 with TRBJ1-6, with a tentative D call TRBD1 (5 bases). V was trimmed by 5 bases and J by 7 bases, leaving 15 bases between them. The CDR3 runs to 15 residues. CDR1 SGHTA and CDR2 FQGNSA come from the germline V gene. DNA of the CDR3: TGTGCCAGCAGCACGCTCGGGACGGGGAATTCACCCCTCCACTTT. It translates to CASSTLGTGNSPLHF.

The rearrangement joins TRBV19 to TRBJ1-5; 7 positions match TRBD1. CDR1 is LNHDA, CDR2 SQIVND, per germline (reference sequence). With V trimmed by 5 bases and J by 6 bases, 7 bases remained unmatched. This CDR3 contains 14 residues. CDR3 sequence reads: CASSRQGFGQPQHF. The CDR3 DNA sequence: TGTGCCAGTAGTCGACAGGGCTTCGGTCAGCCCCAGCATTTT.

The gene calls are TRBV28 and TRBJ2-7; TRBD2 agrees at 14 bases. V shed 5 bases, J shed 6 bases, and the junction held 6 bases outside the gene matches. The CDR3 loop spans 15 amino acids. Germline loops: CDR1 MDHEN, CDR2 SYDVKM. CDR3 nucleotide sequence: TGTGCCAGCAGTGTTGGGACTAGCGGGAGCTCCGAGCAGTACTTC. Its protein is CASSVGTSGSSEQYF.